This T cell receptor beta chain is from a study of glioma-infiltrating T cells. The overall study: WHO grade II oligodendrogliomas or astrocytomas, plus non-recurrent WHO grade IV glioblastomas, were sampled.

Notes on the study in general: A blood CDR3 motif signature was depleted in highly divergent patients. Gliomas, especially low-grade, showed above-expected tissue-blood divergence; non-neoplastic patients showed below.

With V trimmed by 5 bases and J by 9 bases, 10 bases remained unmatched. The CDR3 spans 14 residues. Germline assignment: CDR1 MGHDK and CDR2 SYGVNS. TCR alpha and beta CDR3 regions were amplified from RNA using iRepertoire nested multiplex PCR. For one-step reverse transcription and amplification, about 90-400 ng of tissue mRNA or PBMC total RNA was used. In TCRdb, the multiplex PCR reads were re-called with MiXCR into one record per CDR3 protein. In the table there are more than 350,000 distinct CDR3 sequences, roughly two fifths of which are singletons. A word on this clonotype: Its antigen is not identified.

This clonotype originated in a human donor with low-grade glioma or glioblastoma, undergoing nonglioma brain surgery, or in good health (not recorded which). This sequence joins TRBV25-1 and TRBJ2-1, with 7 positions matching TRBD2. The sequenced sample consisted of glioma tissue, nonneoplastic brain tissue, or PBMCs (not recorded which). The CDR3 spells CASSYDGRSSEQFF. The CDR3 nucleotides are TGTGCCAGCAGTTATGACGGGAGGTCGAGTGAGCAGTTCTTC.